One and the same sample provided the 3 T cell receptor beta chains below, sequenced in a study of blood T cells in healthy people across ages. Next came a second PCR, run for about 6 to 12 cycles, which used a sample-barcoded 5' primer along with a J-beta primer mix. Using its own MiXCR run on the 5' RACE reads, TCRdb lists one record per CDR3 protein. The top ten clones hold 3.5% to 4% of a sample with 600,000 or so distinct CDR3 sequences, under 25% of them seen once. The sample taken for sequencing was blood. These TCRs come from a man aged 65 to 79 in good health.

The CDR3 region has the DNA TGTGCCAGCAGTTTACGGACAATCACTGAAGCTTTCTTT. Translating it yields CASSLRTITEAFF. The chain is built from TRBV6-1 and TRBJ1-1; the D gene is possibly TRBD1 (5 bases). V was pared by 5 bases and J by 4 bases, with 11 bases between. Germline lookup yields CDR1 MNHNS and CDR2 SASEGT. This CDR3 spans 13 amino acids.

This clonotype has a single count. The V gene is TRBV15, the J gene TRBJ2-2; 7 positions match TRBD2. This CDR3 comprises 14 residues. CDR1 is LNHNV, CDR2 YYDKDF, per germline (reference sequence). Trimming cost V 5 bases and J 4 bases; bases outside gene matches: 4. CDR3 in amino acids: CATSPTSSTGELFF. Written as DNA, the CDR3 is TGTGCCACCAGCCCGACTAGCTCCACCGGGGAGCTGTTTTTT.

The CDR3 region has the DNA TGTGCCACCAGTGATTCCCAACGGGCGCCCGACACCGGGGAGCTGTTTTTT. Translation: CATSDSQRAPDTGELFF. J is TRBJ2-2 and V is TRBV24-1; unclear D gene. The CDR3 covers 17 residues. Trimming removed 2 bases at V and 3 bases at J, with 15 bases between. Germline CDR1 is KGHDR and CDR2 is SFDVKD.